Each of the 27 T cell receptor beta chains below was sequenced from the same sample in a study of T-cell memory formation after mild COVID-19. TCRdb analysed the 5' RACE reads with MiXCR anew, one entry per CDR3 protein. The sample has some 13,000 distinct CDR3 sequences; 9.5% to 15% are singletons. The sequencing sample was made of PBMCs or a T cell subset sorted from them (not recorded which). Source of these receptors: an adult woman who had mild COVID-19 (a few samples of this study predate the infection). Cell type and time point are not known.

In its sample, this clonotype was seen many times. The chain combines TRBV6-4 with TRBJ2-1; weak D call: TRBD2 (6 bases). The CDR3 spans 15 residues. V was trimmed by 9 bases and J by 7 bases, leaving 22 bases between them. CDR1 and CDR2 from the germline V gene are MRHNA and SNTAGT. CDR3 sequence (DNA): TGTGCCAGTTCCCGTATGGGAGGATATCCTAATGAGCAGTTCTTC. Its translation is CASSRMGGYPNEQFF.

The genes are TRBV29-1 and TRBJ1-2, with D possibly TRBD1 on 6 matching bases. Germline loops: CDR1 SQVTM, CDR2 ANQGSEA. V was cut by 0 bases and J by 3 bases, with 14 bases left in between. The CDR3 extends over 15 amino acids. The CDR3 sequence: CSVEERDTPHYGYTF. The CDR3 DNA follows: TGCAGCGTTGAAGAACGGGACACCCCCCACTATGGCTACACCTTC. Drawing the rest from reference TRBV29-1 and TRBJ1-2, the complete variable domain is SAVISQKPSRDICQRGTSLTIQCQVDSQVTMMFWYRQQPGQSLTLIATANQGSEATYESGFVIDKFPISRPNLTFSTLTVSNMSPEDSSIYLCSVEERDTPHYGYTFGSGTRLTVV.

This clonotype was detected ten times or more. The chain recombines TRBV12-3 or TRBV12-4 with TRBJ2-7; maybe TRBD2 (6 bases). The CDR3 length is 14 residues. The V end lost 3 bases, the J end lost 2 bases, and 11 bases lay between the germline ends. CDR3 loop: CASSFGRTTYEQYF. Written as DNA, the CDR3 is TGTGCCAGCAGTTTTGGGCGGACTACCTACGAGCAGTACTTC.

In this sample, this clonotype turned up a few times. J is TRBJ1-3 and V is TRBV19, with D unresolved. Trimming left V 3 bases short and J 1 base short, with 19 bases between. CDR1 is LNHDA, CDR2 SQIVND, per germline (reference sequence). This CDR3 contains 18 residues. The CDR3 nucleotides are TGTGCCAGTAGTATTTGGGCCCGCCGGAGTGTTTCTGGAAACACCATATATTTT. Translation gives CASSIWARRSVSGNTIYF.

This clonotype has ten or more counts. The genes are TRBV30 and TRBJ2-3; TRBD2 is a possible D gene (6 bases). This CDR3 comprises 13 residues. Per the germline V gene, CDR1 is GTSNPN and CDR2 is SVGIG (reference sequence). The V gene lost 5 bases and the J gene lost 3 bases, with 12 bases spanning the gap. CDR3 region: CAWSGVRTDTQYF. CDR3 nucleotide sequence: TGTGCCTGGTCGGGAGTGAGGACAGATACGCAGTATTTT.

This clonotype was counted at least ten times. The J gene is TRBJ2-7, the V gene TRBV7-9; D gene uncertain. Trimming removed 3 bases at V and 2 bases at J, with 8 bases between. This CDR3 has 13 amino acids. The germline CDR1 and CDR2 sequences are SEHNR and FQNEAQ (reference sequence). Here the CDR3 DNA reads TGTGCCAGCAGCTTCGACGGAACCTACGAGCAGTACTTC. Translation: CASSFDGTYEQYF.

This clonotype was detected ten times or more. V gene TRBV24-1 combines with J gene TRBJ2-3; D is possibly TRBD2 (6 bases). Trimming stripped 9 bases from V and 11 bases from J, with 20 bases between. The CDR3 consists of 13 residues. The germline V gene has CDR1 KGHDR and CDR2 SFDVKD. CDR3 protein: CATSGTPAERQYF. The CDR3 bases are TGTGCCACCTCCGGGACTCCCGCAGAACGGCAGTATTTT.

This clonotype was detected ten times or more. The V call is TRBV6-1, the J call TRBJ2-3, with TRBD1 matching 8 bases. V dropped 4 bases and J dropped 3; count of bases not matched to a gene: 3. CDR1 and CDR2 (germline): MNHNS, SASEGT. This CDR3 has 14 residues. CDR3 in DNA: TGTGCCAGCAGTGGGACAGGGCCTACAGATACGCAGTATTTT. It is translated as CASSGTGPTDTQYF.

This clonotype was detected only once. V and J are TRBV7-2 and TRBJ2-1; D may be TRBD1 (6 bases). Trimming removed 4 bases from V and 2 bases from J, with 21 bases in between. Germline V gene lookup returns CDR1 SGHTA and CDR2 FQGNSA. CDR3 size: 18 residues. DNA of the CDR3: TGTGCCAGCAGCTCACCCAACTTTGGGAAGGGGGCCTACAATGAGCAGTTCTTC. Its protein product is CASSSPNFGKGAYNEQFF.

This clonotype has only a few counts. The rearrangement uses TRBV2 and TRBJ1-4; D is uncertain. Germline CDR1 and CDR2: SNHLY and FYNNEI. The CDR3 extends over 14 amino acids. V was shortened by 5 bases and J by 4 bases, with 11 bases between the two germline ends. The CDR3 DNA follows: TGTGCCAGCAGTTGGACGGGAAATAATGAAAAACTGTTTTTT. Its translation: CASSWTGNNEKLFF.

This clonotype appeared many times. The chain has TRBV7-2 and TRBJ2-3, with 9 bases fitting TRBD2. Trimming took 2 bases from V and 4 from J; bases not matched to a gene: 13. The CDR3 covers 18 residues. CDR1 and CDR2 (germline): SGHTA, FQGNSA. The CDR3 region is CASSLIKASGTRADTQYF. The DNA for the CDR3 is TGTGCCAGCAGCTTAATTAAGGCTAGCGGGACTAGGGCAGATACGCAGTATTTT.

The sample holds many counts of this clonotype. The chain is built from TRBV24-1 and TRBJ2-7, with unresolved D. The CDR3 has 13 amino acids. V gave up 4 bases and J gave up 3 bases, with 9 bases separating them. Germline V gene lookup returns CDR1 KGHDR and CDR2 SFDVKD. For the CDR3, the DNA is TGTGCCACCAGTGACTCCAGGAGCTACGAGCAGTACTTC. It specifies CATSDSRSYEQYF.

This clonotype was recorded at least ten times. V usage is TRBV27 and J usage is TRBJ2-7; a weak D match, TRBD1 (5 bases). Per germline, CDR1 MNHEY and CDR2 SMNVEV (reference sequence). The CDR3 has 16 residues. V was pared by 5 bases and J by 2 bases, with 19 bases between. As DNA, the CDR3 is TGTGCCAGCAGTCCCCGGACACACGAAGCCACCTACGAGCAGTACTTC. It translates to CASSPRTHEATYEQYF.

This clonotype has at least ten counts. The chain combines TRBV7-6 with TRBJ2-2; D call uncertain. Germline V gene data show CDR1 as SGHVS and CDR2 as FNYEAQ. This CDR3 spans 13 amino acids. V lost 4 bases to trimming and J lost 6 bases, with 9 bases between them. CDR3 DNA sequence: TGTGCCAGCAGCTCTTTCCCGGCCGGGGAGCTGTTTTTT. Translation gives CASSSFPAGELFF. The full variable domain, with the rest looked up from reference TRBV7-6 and TRBJ2-2, is GAGVSQSPRYKVTKRGQDVALRCDPISGHVSLYWYRQALGQGPEFLTYFNYEAQQDKSGLPNDRFSAERPEGSISTLTIQRTEQRDSAMYRCASSSFPAGELFFGEGSRLTVL.

Relative to its sample, this clonotype is medium-sized. The chain couples TRBV10-3 to TRBJ2-7, with a possible D match to TRBD1 (6 bases). The CDR3 runs to 15 residues. In germline, CDR1 is ENHRY, CDR2 SYGVKD. V lost 7 bases to trimming and J lost 6 bases, with 22 bases between them. For the CDR3, the DNA is TGTGCCATCATTCCCCAACAGGGCCCTCCGAGCGAGCAGTACTTC. It encodes CAIIPQQGPPSEQYF.

J is TRBJ2-1 and V is TRBV7-9; 9 bases fit TRBD1. The germline CDR1 and CDR2 sequences are SEHNR and FQNEAQ (reference sequence). The length of the CDR3 is 16 residues. V shed 5 bases and J 4 bases; nucleotides not matched to a gene: 9. CDR3 sequence (DNA): TGTGCCAGCAGCCCTATTACAGGGGGCCAGTACAATGAGCAGTTCTTC. This codes for CASSPITGGQYNEQFF. Using reference TRBV7-9 and TRBJ2-1 for the parts outside the CDR3, the full variable domain is DTGVSQNPRHKITKRGQNVTFRCDPISEHNRLYWYRQTLGQGPEFLTYFQNEAQLEKSRLLSDRFSAERPKGSFSTLEIQRTEQGDSAMYLCASSPITGGQYNEQFFGPGTRLTVL.

This clonotype has ten or more counts. The chain joins TRBV5-6 to TRBJ2-7; no firm D call. CDR1 SGHDT and CDR2 YYEEEE come from the germline V gene. The germline V and J ends were trimmed by 2 bases and 3 bases, with 12 bases remaining between them. The CDR3 length is 14 residues. CDR3 bases: TGTGCCAGCAGCTTCACCACCGGATTCTACGAGCAGTACTTC. It is translated as CASSFTTGFYEQYF. Full variable domain (missing parts from reference TRBV5-6 and TRBJ2-7): DAGVTQSPTHLIKTRGQQVTLRCSPKSGHDTVSWYQQALGQGPQFIFQYYEEEERQRGNFPDRFSGHQFPNYSSELNVNALLLGDSALYLCASSFTTGFYEQYFGPGTRLTVT.

There are many counts of this clonotype. V and J are TRBV5-1 and TRBJ1-3; D call uncertain. The CDR3 has 13 residues. Between the trimmed V and J ends, which lost 7 bases and 1 base, there was a span of 9 bases. Germline CDR1 is SGHRS and CDR2 is YFSETQ. In DNA form, the CDR3 reads TGCGCCAGCGCCCCGGGATCTGGAAACACCATATATTTT. It specifies CASAPGSGNTIYF.

In its sample, this clonotype was seen a few times. The rearrangement links TRBV13 to TRBJ1-2; 9 nucleotides line up with TRBD1. Per germline, CDR1 PRHDT and CDR2 FYEKMQ (reference sequence). The trim removed 2 bases at V and 5 bases at J, leaving 12 bases unmatched. The CDR3 is made up of 17 amino acids. The CDR3 region is CASSLSPSGTGKYGYTF. In DNA, the CDR3 is TGTGCCAGCAGCTTATCCCCCTCCGGGACAGGGAAATATGGCTACACCTTC.

In this sample, this clonotype turned up many times. The chain uses TRBV20-1 and TRBJ1-5; 7 positions agree with TRBD1. Germline assignment: CDR1 DFQATT and CDR2 SNEGSKA (reference sequence). V shed 4 bases and J 4 bases; nucleotides not matched to a gene: 16. This CDR3 has 17 residues. The CDR3 DNA reads TGCAGTGCTACCGACAGGGAGGGTTGGGGAGAAAATCAGCCCCAGCATTTT. Amino acids: CSATDREGWGENQPQHF.

This clonotype occurred many times. The CDR3 sequence: CASSLGDQTEAFF. CDR3 sequence (DNA): TGTGCCAGCAGTCTGGGGGATCAAACTGAAGCTTTCTTT. This chain joins TRBV12-3 or TRBV12-4 and TRBJ1-1; a possible D gene is TRBD1 (5 bases). Trimming took 5 bases from V and 5 from J, leaving 12 bases between them. CDR3 length: 13 residues.

This clonotype occurred many times. This chain uses TRBV7-2 with TRBJ2-3; 7 positions agree with TRBD2. There are 15 residues in the CDR3. Per germline, CDR1 SGHTA and CDR2 FQGNSA. V lost 6 bases and J lost 5; bases outside the gene matches: 11. The CDR3 loop reads CASRLGREPGDTQYF. The DNA of the CDR3 is TGTGCCAGCAGACTGGGGCGGGAGCCGGGAGATACGCAGTATTTT.

At least ten counts were recorded for this clonotype. The CDR3 coding sequence is TGCAGCGTTGAATTGGGCGCCACGGGAGGACAGGGGGCTCTCCGGGGGTCCTACGAGCAGTACTTC. Amino acid sequence: CSVELGATGGQGALRGSYEQYF. The chain links TRBV29-1 to TRBJ2-7, with 11 bases matching TRBD1. V lost 2 bases to trimming and J lost 1 base; unmatched junction nucleotides: 25. CDR1 is SQVTM and CDR2 is ANQGSEA in the germline V gene. The CDR3 sequence is 22 residues long.

There are many counts of this clonotype. The genes are TRBV2 and TRBJ1-1; no clear D gene. CDR3 length: 12 residues. Trimming took off 5 bases at V and 11 bases at J, with 15 bases between the two ends. Looked up from germline, CDR1 is SNHLY and CDR2 is FYNNEI. CDR3 loop: CASSRLGVGAFF. The CDR3 nucleotides are TGTGCCAGCAGTCGTCTCGGAGTTGGGGCTTTCTTT.

This clonotype was seen ten or more times. This rearrangement joins TRBV7-9 to TRBJ1-4; 12 bases align to TRBD1. V dropped 5 bases and J dropped 7; count of bases not matched to a gene: 2. This CDR3 has 14 amino acids. Germline values: CDR1 SEHNR, CDR2 FQNEAQ (reference sequence). Here the CDR3 reads CASSPGQGAEKLFF. CDR3 bases: TGTGCCAGCAGCCCGGGACAGGGGGCTGAAAAACTGTTTTTT.

This clonotype was recorded at least ten times. CDR3 nucleotides: TGTGCCACCAGCAGAGTTACCGGGACTTCCTACGAGCAGTACTTC. Translation gives CATSRVTGTSYEQYF. This chain uses TRBV15 with TRBJ2-7, with D possibly matching TRBD2 (6 bases). The CDR3 extends over 15 amino acids. Germline CDR1 LNHNV, CDR2 YYDKDF (reference sequence). Trimming stripped 1 base from V and 1 base from J, with 11 bases between.

Only a few counts were recorded for this clonotype. The V gene is TRBV5-4, the J gene TRBJ1-2; tentatively, D is TRBD1 (5 bases). CDR3 length equals 15 residues. With 4 bases removed from V and 8 bases from J, the gap between germline ends came to 21 bases. The germline gives CDR1 SGHNT, CDR2 YYREEE (reference sequence). CDR3 DNA sequence: TGTGCCAGCAGCAGAGAACAGGTCTTGGTATACGGCTACACCTTC. It is translated as CASSREQVLVYGYTF. The entire variable domain, with the rest obtained from reference TRBV5-4 and TRBJ1-2, is as follows: ETGVTQSPTHLIKTRGQQVTLRCSSQSGHNTVSWYQQALGQGPQFIFQYYREEENGRGNFPPRFSGLQFPNYSSELNVNALELDDSALYLCASSREQVLVYGYTFGSGTRLTVV.